The 23 T cell receptor beta chains below come from one sample, sequenced in a study of blood T cell repertoires in COVID-19. Profiled with immunoSEQ multiplex PCR; TCRdb holds only in-frame clones, not every one. The sample has 40,000 to 50,000 clones, roughly 88% seen once. The specimen was peripheral blood. The receptors derive from a woman aged 55-75 years with acute or convalescent COVID-19.

The chain uses TRBV19 and TRBJ1-5, with D unclear. This CDR3 has 17 residues. V shed 3 bases and J shed 3 bases, with 18 bases lying between them. Per germline, CDR1 LNHDA and CDR2 SQIVND (reference sequence). The DNA for the CDR3 is TGTGCCAGTAGTATTGACATCCGGCCTAAGGCCAATCAGCCCCAGCATTTT. Translation gives CASSIDIRPKANQPQHF.

The V gene is TRBV5-6, the J gene TRBJ1-3; D call uncertain. From germline, CDR1 is SGHDT and CDR2 YYEEEE. The CDR3 is 12 residues long. V was shortened by 2 bases and J by 4 bases, with 4 bases between the two germline ends. The CDR3 sequence: CASSLQGNTIYF. CDR3 coding DNA: TGTGCCAGCAGCTTACAGGGAAACACCATATATTTT.

The CDR3 protein is CASSPWGGADPNTEAFF. CDR3 in DNA: TGCGCCAGCAGCCCATGGGGGGGCGCGGACCCGAACACTGAAGCTTTCTTT. This rearrangement joins TRBV5-1 to TRBJ1-1; the D gene is possibly TRBD1 (6 bases). Germline V gene lookup returns CDR1 SGHRS and CDR2 YFSETQ. The V end lost 4 bases, the J end lost 1 base, and 20 bases lay between the germline ends. This CDR3 has 17 amino acids.

CDR3 DNA: TGTGCCAGCAGTCGGACAGGGGGCGGTGGGGCCAACGTCCTGACTTTC. This codes for CASSRTGGGGANVLTF. The V gene is TRBV2, the J gene TRBJ2-6; 11 bases line up with TRBD1. The CDR3 length is 16 residues. V shed 5 bases and J 3 bases; nucleotides not matched to a gene: 3. Germline CDR1 reads SNHLY; CDR2 reads FYNNEI. Using reference TRBV2 and TRBJ2-6 for the parts outside the CDR3, the full variable domain is EPEVTQTPSHQVTQMGQEVILRCVPISNHLYFYWYRQILGQKVEFLVSFYNNEISEKSEIFDDQFSVERPDGSNFTLKIRSTKLEDSAMYFCASSRTGGGGANVLTFGAGSRLTVL.

This chain links TRBV7-9 with TRBJ1-5, with a weak D call TRBD1 (5 bases). The V end lost 1 base, the J end lost 5 bases, and 12 bases lay between the germline ends. The CDR3 sequence is 15 residues long. Per the germline V gene, CDR1 is SEHNR and CDR2 is FQNEAQ (reference sequence). As DNA, the CDR3 is TGTGCCAGCAGCTTAGAGGAAGTAGGGGATCAGCCCCAGCATTTT. This codes for CASSLEEVGDQPQHF.

V gene TRBV27 combines with J gene TRBJ1-1, with 8 bases lining up with TRBD1. The CDR3 has 14 residues. Germline V gene lookup returns CDR1 MNHEY and CDR2 SMNVEV (reference sequence). V gave up 6 bases and J gave up 10 bases; unmatched junction bases: 13. The CDR3 nucleotides read TGTGCCAGCAGCTCATCCGGGACAGGTCATCGAGCTTTCTTT. Translating it yields CASSSSGTGHRAFF.

This sequence joins TRBV7-9 and TRBJ1-3, with a possible D match to TRBD1 (6 bases). The CDR3 totals 15 residues. Per germline, CDR1 SEHNR and CDR2 FQNEAQ (reference sequence). V gave up 3 bases and J gave up 2 bases, with 11 bases separating them. The CDR3 region is CASSLAGAPGNTIYF. CDR3 bases: TGTGCCAGCAGCTTGGCAGGGGCGCCTGGAAACACCATATATTTT.

This sequence joins TRBV18 and TRBJ2-7; weak D call: TRBD2 (6 bases). V was pared by 9 bases and J by 1 base, with 13 bases between. Germline CDR1 is KGHSH and CDR2 is LQKENI. This CDR3 spans 13 amino acids. The CDR3 DNA sequence: TGTGCCAGTAACGGGGGTACTTCCTACGAGCAGTACTTC. Translating it yields CASNGGTSYEQYF.

The chain carries TRBV7-8 and TRBJ1-3, with TRBD1 as a possible D gene (5 bases). Germline loops: CDR1 SGHVS, CDR2 FQNEAQ. There are 16 residues in the CDR3. V was shortened by 5 bases and J by 2 bases, with 16 bases between the two germline ends. CDR3 sequence reads: CASSLIQGTTGNTIYF. The CDR3, as DNA: TGTGCCAGCAGCCTCATCCAGGGAACCACTGGAAACACCATATATTTT.

This chain uses TRBV19 with TRBJ2-7; 10 nucleotides match TRBD2. This CDR3 has 17 amino acids. With V trimmed by 3 bases and J by 3 bases, 11 bases remained unmatched. Germline V gives CDR1 LNHDA, CDR2 SQIVND (reference sequence). The CDR3 loop is CASSISAGGPEDYEQYF. Here the CDR3 DNA reads TGTGCCAGTAGTATTTCAGCGGGAGGGCCGGAAGACTACGAGCAGTACTTC.

The chain couples TRBV27 to TRBJ1-2; the D is unclear. CDR1 and CDR2 (germline): MNHEY, SMNVEV (reference sequence). Trimming pared 4 bases from V and 2 bases from J, leaving 14 bases between. The CDR3 has 15 amino acids. The CDR3 DNA sequence: TGTGCCAGCAGTTCCGGGAACCCGCTCAACTATGGCTACACCTTC. Translation: CASSSGNPLNYGYTF.

The genes are TRBV12-3 or TRBV12-4 and TRBJ1-1; tentatively, D is TRBD1 (6 bases). This CDR3 contains 12 residues. V shed 7 bases and J shed 7 bases, with 13 bases lying between them. The CDR3 DNA is TGTGCCAGCAAAAGAGGGGGGGGTGAAGCTTTCTTT. Its translation: CASKRGGGEAFF.

The V and J genes are TRBV24-1 and TRBJ2-5, with 9 bases matching TRBD1. With 4 bases clipped from V and 2 bases from J, the junction kept 10 bases outside the gene matches. CDR3 length: 17 residues. The V gene's germline CDR1 is KGHDR and CDR2 SFDVKD. CDR3 amino acids: CATSDAGTGLEQETQYF. CDR3 bases: TGTGCCACCAGTGACGCAGGGACAGGGTTGGAACAAGAGACCCAGTACTTC.

DNA of the CDR3: TGTGCCAGCAGCCAAACTAGCGGGGACCAAGAGACCCAGTACTTC. This translates into CASSQTSGDQETQYF. The genes are TRBV3-1 (or the pseudogene TRBV3-2) and TRBJ2-5, with 10 bases matching TRBD2. The CDR3 has 15 residues. J gave up 0 bases and V 2 bases, and 0 bases lay outside the gene matches. Germline lookup yields CDR1 LGHDT and CDR2 YNNKEL (reference sequence).

The rearrangement links TRBV19 to TRBJ1-2, with 8 bases aligning to TRBD1. Looked up from germline, CDR1 is LNHDA and CDR2 is SQIVND (reference sequence). The CDR3 has 14 residues. V shed 7 bases, J shed 7 bases, and the junction held 11 bases outside the gene matches. The DNA of the CDR3 is TGTGCCAGTATGAGTGAACAGGGGGGATCTGGCTACACCTTC. Amino acid sequence: CASMSEQGGSGYTF.

There are a few counts of this clone. This rearrangement joins TRBV2 to TRBJ2-7, with 7 nucleotides matching TRBD1. V gave up 5 bases and J gave up 2 bases; unmatched junction bases: 12. This CDR3 is 16 amino acids long. Germline V gene lookup returns CDR1 SNHLY and CDR2 FYNNEI. This CDR3 is CASSTRQGTGTYEQYF. The CDR3, as DNA: TGTGCCAGCAGTACTCGACAGGGCACAGGGACCTACGAGCAGTACTTC.

The chain joins TRBV27 to TRBJ1-5; 9 nucleotides agree with TRBD1. Germline loops: CDR1 MNHEY, CDR2 SMNVEV (reference sequence). V gave up 5 bases and J gave up 5 bases; unmatched junction bases: 4. This CDR3 spans 14 amino acids. CDR3 loop: CASSHRGPDQPQHF. CDR3 sequence (DNA): TGTGCCAGCAGTCACAGGGGGCCGGATCAGCCCCAGCATTTT.

The chain employs TRBV2 and TRBJ2-1; 10 bases line up with TRBD2. CDR1 and CDR2 from the germline V gene are SNHLY and FYNNEI. After removal of 5 bases from V and 5 bases from J, the junction contained 3 bases not matched to a gene. CDR3 size: 14 residues. The CDR3 protein is CASSNGLADNEQFF. The CDR3 DNA follows: TGTGCCAGCAGTAATGGACTAGCGGACAATGAGCAGTTCTTC.

The chain couples TRBV27 to TRBJ1-4; 7 bases line up with TRBD1. The junction had 9 bases not matched to a gene; V was cut back by 6 bases and J by 8 bases. The CDR3 covers 14 residues. Germline lookup yields CDR1 MNHEY and CDR2 SMNVEV (reference sequence). CDR3 amino acids: CASRSRGGLEKLFF. The DNA of the CDR3 is TGTGCCAGCAGAAGCCGAGGGGGCTTAGAAAAACTGTTTTTT.

V is TRBV27 and J is TRBJ2-7; 10 positions agree with TRBD2. The CDR3 spans 15 residues. Germline V gene lookup returns CDR1 MNHEY and CDR2 SMNVEV (reference sequence). The J segment lost 2 bases and the V segment lost 3 bases, leaving 4 bases of the junction unmatched. The CDR3 region has the DNA TGTGCCAGCAGTTTTAAGCGGGGGGGCACCTACGAGCAGTACTTC. Translating it yields CASSFKRGGTYEQYF.

J is TRBJ1-1 and V is TRBV4-2; a weak D match, TRBD1 (6 bases). The CDR3 is made up of 15 amino acids. Per the germline V gene, CDR1 is LGHNA and CDR2 is YNFKEQ. V was cut by 2 bases and J by 11 bases, with 21 bases left in between. The CDR3: CASSQIGGAESRAFF. The CDR3 DNA reads TGTGCCAGCAGCCAAATTGGGGGCGCGGAGTCCCGTGCTTTCTTT.

The chain carries TRBV28 and TRBJ1-4, with TRBD1 identical over 8 bases. Losses at the gene ends were 3 bases for V and 0 bases for J; bases not matched to a gene: 15. Germline CDR1 reads MDHEN; CDR2 reads SYDVKM. The CDR3 is 20 amino acids. CDR3 in DNA: TGTGCCAGCAGTTTTCCATATGGACAGGGAAGGGCCTCAACTAATGAAAAACTGTTTTTT. It is translated as CASSFPYGQGRASTNEKLFF.

This clone was detected only a few times. The rearrangement links TRBV3-1 (or the pseudogene TRBV3-2) to TRBJ1-2; 7 bases are shared with TRBD1. V shed 3 bases, J shed 8 bases, and the junction held 9 bases outside the gene matches. The length of the CDR3 is 14 residues. The V gene's germline CDR1 is LGHDT and CDR2 YNNKEL (reference sequence). The CDR3 region has the DNA TGTGCCAGCAGCCAGAAGGGGGCCCTTCGGGGCTACACCTTC. This encodes CASSQKGALRGYTF.